A single sample gave rise to the 17 T cell receptor beta chains below, sequenced in a study of cytomegalovirus exposure and HLA in healthy donors. Profiling relied on immunoSEQ multiplex PCR, and the TCRdb table lists in-frame clones only, not all of them. The table shows some 260,000 clones, with 80% to 95% occurring only once. The sequenced sample was PBMCs. These receptors were taken from a woman in her 30s in good health and CMV-seronegative.

This chain uses TRBV6-1 with TRBJ2-1; D remains unclear. Trimming left V 6 bases short and J 7 bases short, with 13 bases between. The germline gives CDR1 MNHNS, CDR2 SASEGT. This CDR3 comprises 13 residues. The CDR3 here is CASSTVQLNEQFF. CDR3 sequence (DNA): TGTGCCAGCAGCACGGTCCAACTAAATGAGCAGTTCTTC.

This clone is a singleton in its sample. V is TRBV13 and J is TRBJ2-7, with 10 bases lining up with TRBD2. The junction had 12 bases not matched to a gene; V was cut back by 5 bases and J by 2 bases. The CDR3 runs 17 residues. CDR1 and CDR2 (germline): PRHDT, FYEKMQ (reference sequence). CDR3 in DNA: TGTGCCAGCAGCCCCCGCCGGGGACTAGCGAATCCCTACGAGCAGTACTTC. This translates into CASSPRRGLANPYEQYF.

The J gene is TRBJ2-1, the V gene TRBV30, with D perhaps matching TRBD1 (6 bases). Per the germline V gene, CDR1 is GTSNPN and CDR2 is SVGIG (reference sequence). V lost 3 bases and J 6 bases, leaving 12 bases between the germline ends. The CDR3 is 13 residues long. In DNA form, the CDR3 reads TGTGCCTGGAGCCAGGGACAAATCAATGAGCAGTTCTTC. Residues: CAWSQGQINEQFF.

The rearrangement joins TRBV28 to TRBJ2-3, with D unclear. The V end was cut by 5 bases, the J end by 4 bases, with 10 bases between. The CDR3 is made up of 13 amino acids. CDR1 is MDHEN and CDR2 is SYDVKM in the germline V gene. CDR3 protein: CASSLLNPDTQYF. In DNA, the CDR3 is TGTGCCAGCAGTCTCTTGAACCCAGATACGCAGTATTTT.

This chain connects TRBV28 to TRBJ2-6, with D perhaps being TRBD1 or TRBD2 (7 bases each). The CDR3 has 16 residues. The V and J ends lost 7 bases and 2 bases respectively, with 15 bases between them. The germline V gene encodes CDR1 MDHEN and CDR2 SYDVKM. The CDR3 region is CASNPTGRAGANVLTF. DNA of the CDR3: TGTGCCAGCAACCCGACAGGGAGGGCTGGGGCCAACGTCCTGACTTTC.

The V gene is TRBV28, the J gene TRBJ2-2; D unclear. The germline CDR1 and CDR2 sequences are MDHEN and SYDVKM. This CDR3 region has 13 residues. The ends were cut back, 4 bases at V and 5 bases at J, with 8 bases in the middle. CDR3: CASSYSVTGELFF. CDR3 nucleotides: TGTGCCAGCAGTTATTCCGTTACCGGGGAGCTGTTTTTT.

This clone came up once. The V and J genes are TRBV30 and TRBJ1-2; D is unclear. With 4 bases removed from V and 7 bases from J, the gap between germline ends came to 10 bases. This CDR3 has 11 residues. Germline V gene lookup returns CDR1 GTSNPN and CDR2 SVGIG (reference sequence). DNA for the CDR3: TGTGCCTGGATCTGGGGTGGTGGCTACACCTTC. This encodes CAWIWGGGYTF.

This clone was picked up a small number of times. The chain recombines TRBV5-6 with TRBJ1-1; D may be TRBD1 (6 bases). V lost 3 bases and J lost 1, with 7 bases in between. CDR1 is SGHDT and CDR2 is YYEEEE in the germline V gene. This CDR3 region has 13 residues. CDR3 coding DNA: TGTGCCAGCAGCTGGACAGCGAACACTGAAGCTTTCTTT. This sequence encodes CASSWTANTEAFF.

CDR3 protein: CASSQDIGRNVPQYF. In DNA, the CDR3 is TGCGCCAGCAGCCAAGATATAGGGAGGAATGTGCCCCAGTACTTC. The gene calls are TRBV4-3 and TRBJ2-5; D perhaps matches TRBD2 (6 bases). There are 15 residues in the CDR3. The germline V gene encodes CDR1 LGHNA and CDR2 YSLEER. V dropped 0 bases and J dropped 9 bases, with 17 bases sitting between them.

The CDR3 reads CASSFEQRSGVGELFF. DNA of the CDR3: TGTGCCAGCAGCTTTGAGCAGCGGTCCGGGGTCGGGGAGCTGTTTTTT. The V call is TRBV9, the J call TRBJ2-2, with D possibly TRBD2 on 5 matching bases. V lost 4 bases and J lost 7, with 20 bases in between. The CDR3 totals 16 residues. Germline CDR1 and CDR2: SGDLS and YYNGEE. Variable domain in full (rest from reference TRBV9 and TRBJ2-2): DSGVTQTPKHLITATGQRVTLRCSPRSGDLSVYWYQQSLDQGLQFLIQYYNGEERAKGNILERFSAQQFPDLHSELNLSSLELGDSALYFCASSFEQRSGVGELFFGEGSRLTVL.

The rearrangement uses TRBV25-1 and TRBJ2-6, with D possibly TRBD2 on 5 matching bases. The V gene lost 4 bases and the J gene lost 0 bases, with 7 bases spanning the gap. The CDR3 has 15 residues. Germline values: CDR1 MGHDK, CDR2 SYGVNS. The CDR3: CASSGRDSGANVLTF. As DNA, the CDR3 is TGTGCCAGCAGTGGACGGGACTCTGGGGCCAACGTCCTGACTTTC.

The chain has TRBV28 and TRBJ1-3; D call uncertain. The CDR3 consists of 18 residues. Germline CDR1 and CDR2: MDHEN and SYDVKM. V lost 3 bases and J 0 bases, leaving 18 bases between the germline ends. The CDR3 sequence: CASSFTPVGGPSGNTIYF. The CDR3 DNA sequence: TGTGCCAGCAGTTTTACCCCAGTGGGCGGACCCTCTGGAAACACCATATATTTT.

This chain connects TRBV4-1 to TRBJ2-5, with unresolved D. Trimming left V 6 bases short and J 0 bases short, with 14 bases between. The CDR3 length is 15 residues. Looked up from germline, CDR1 is MGHRA and CDR2 is YSYEKL. The CDR3 sequence is CASSRLHGYQETQYF. CDR3 bases: TGCGCCAGCAGTCGATTGCACGGGTACCAAGAGACCCAGTACTTC.

The chain employs TRBV4-3 and TRBJ2-7; 10 nucleotides align to TRBD1. V shed 4 bases, J shed 3 bases, and the junction held 6 bases outside the gene matches. The CDR3 spans 15 residues. Germline V CDR1 and CDR2: LGHNA, YSLEER. CDR3 sequence: CASSRGTGVNYEQYF. The CDR3 DNA reads TGCGCCAGCAGCCGAGGGACAGGGGTTAACTACGAGCAGTACTTC.

This sequence joins TRBV6-1 and TRBJ1-2; a weak D match, TRBD1 (5 bases). The V and J ends lost 2 bases and 8 bases respectively, with 18 bases between them. The CDR3 sequence is 15 residues long. CDR1 MNHNS and CDR2 SASEGT come from the germline V gene. Here the CDR3 reads CASSENTGSGLGYTF. CDR3 DNA sequence: TGTGCCAGCAGTGAAAATACAGGTAGTGGATTGGGCTACACCTTC.

This clone was counted once. The chain links TRBV11-2 to TRBJ2-2; tentative D call: TRBD2 (6 bases). The CDR3 spans 16 residues. From germline, CDR1 is SGHAT and CDR2 FQNNGV. Trimming left V 2 bases short and J 5 bases short, with 15 bases between. The CDR3 nucleotides read TGTGCCAGCAGCTTATTTTCGGGAGCTGGAACCGGGGAGCTGTTTTTT. Translation: CASSLFSGAGTGELFF.

The chain uses TRBV18 and TRBJ2-2; D perhaps matches TRBD1 (5 bases). This CDR3 contains 14 residues. V shed 1 base and J shed 6 bases, with 9 bases lying between them. From germline, CDR1 is KGHSH and CDR2 LQKENI. The CDR3 DNA sequence: TGTGCCAGCTCACCACGGCAGGGTGCCGGGGAGCTGTTTTTT. Translating it yields CASSPRQGAGELFF.